One sample yielded the 15 T cell receptor beta chains listed below, sequenced in a study of blood T cell repertoires in COVID-19. Sequenced by immunoSEQ multiplex PCR; TCRdb stores in-frame clones only, minus some. The sample records 250,000 to 350,000 clones, 90% being singletons. The sequenced sample consisted of PBMCs or T cells enriched from blood (not recorded which). The receptors here all came from a woman aged 18-29 years with acute COVID-19.

V usage is TRBV5-4 and J usage is TRBJ2-3; TRBD1 aligns across 9 bases. The trim removed 0 bases at V and 4 bases at J, leaving 0 bases unmatched. Per the germline V gene, CDR1 is SGHNT and CDR2 is YYREEE (reference sequence). CDR3 length equals 14 residues. The CDR3 loop is CASSLGTGADTQYF. The CDR3 DNA reads TGTGCCAGCAGCTTGGGGACAGGGGCAGATACGCAGTATTTT.

The chain combines TRBV7-6 with TRBJ2-3, with a weak D call TRBD1 (5 bases). CDR1 and CDR2 from the germline V gene are SGHVS and FNYEAQ. The CDR3 extends over 11 amino acids. V lost 11 bases, J lost 5 bases, and 11 bases lay in between. The CDR3 region is CAGAPGDTQYF. Written as DNA, the CDR3 is TGTGCCGGGGCCCCTGGAGATACGCAGTATTTT.

This clone appeared once. This CDR3 is CASIGTCLSGNTIYF. The CDR3 region has the DNA TGCGCCAGCATTGGGACATGTCTCTCTGGAAACACCATATATTTT. The V gene is TRBV10-1, the J gene TRBJ1-3, with TRBD1 as a possible D gene (6 bases). Germline-derived CDR1 and CDR2 are WNHNN and SYGVQD (reference sequence). V gave up 7 bases and J gave up 0 bases, with 13 bases separating them. The CDR3 spans 15 residues.

The V and J genes are TRBV4-1 and TRBJ1-2, with D unresolved. CDR3 length: 16 amino acids. Germline V gene sequence: CDR1 MGHRA, CDR2 YSYEKL. The ends were cut back, 0 bases at V and 5 bases at J, with 16 bases in the middle. The CDR3 DNA reads TGCGCCAGCAGCCAAGATGGCCGGGGTCCTTCGTATGGCTACACCTTC. It codes for CASSQDGRGPSYGYTF.

A few counts support this clone. The genes are TRBV3-1 (or the pseudogene TRBV3-2) and TRBJ1-2; no clear D gene. CDR1 is LGHDT and CDR2 is YNNKEL in the germline V gene (reference sequence). V gave up 5 bases and J gave up 4 bases, with 14 bases separating them. This CDR3 contains 14 residues. The CDR3 here is CASSSFTSSYGYTF. The CDR3 region has the DNA TGTGCCAGCAGCTCTTTTACATCTTCCTATGGCTACACCTTC.

V and J are TRBV11-2 and TRBJ1-5, with 8 nucleotides matching TRBD1. V lost 4 bases to trimming and J lost 6 bases; unmatched junction nucleotides: 8. The V gene's germline CDR1 is SGHAT and CDR2 FQNNGV. The CDR3 runs 15 residues. CDR3 sequence reads: CASSSSRGLGQPQHF. The CDR3 region has the DNA TGTGCCAGCAGCTCGAGCAGGGGGCTGGGTCAGCCCCAGCATTTT.

The J gene is TRBJ1-6, the V gene TRBV20-1; 8 bases fit TRBD1. The CDR3 loop spans 11 amino acids. Trimming cost V 2 bases and J 15 bases; bases outside gene matches: 3. CDR1 and CDR2 (germline): DFQATT, SNEGSKA (reference sequence). CDR3 protein: CSARTDRVLHF. The CDR3 nucleotides are TGCAGTGCTAGAACGGACAGGGTCCTCCACTTT.

The CDR3 region is CASSLSGSSYNEQFF. In DNA form, the CDR3 reads TGTGCCAGCAGTCTGAGCGGTAGCTCCTACAATGAGCAGTTCTTC. V is TRBV6-5 and J is TRBJ2-1; tentative D call: TRBD2 (5 bases). Germline-derived CDR1 and CDR2 are MNHEY and SVGAGI. The V end was cut by 5 bases, the J end by 0 bases, with 11 bases between. This CDR3 contains 15 residues.

Here the CDR3 reads CASRDLYNEQFF. The CDR3 DNA is TGTGCCAGCAGAGACTTATACAATGAGCAGTTCTTC. V usage is TRBV2 and J usage is TRBJ2-1, with D uncertain. Per the germline V gene, CDR1 is SNHLY and CDR2 is FYNNEI. The CDR3 sequence is 12 residues long. Deletions cut 6 bases from V and 4 bases from J, with 7 bases between.

This chain joins TRBV2 and TRBJ2-3, with 12 positions matching TRBD2. There are 15 residues in the CDR3. The ends lost 6 bases at V and 3 bases at J; junction bases unmatched: 4. CDR1 and CDR2 (germline): SNHLY, FYNNEI. CDR3 sequence reads: CASSLGTSGTDTQYF. Here the CDR3 DNA reads TGTGCCAGCAGCCTCGGGACTAGCGGGACAGATACGCAGTATTTT.

V usage is TRBV28 and J usage is TRBJ1-5, with a weak D call TRBD1 (5 bases). The CDR3 contains 12 residues. Per germline, CDR1 MDHEN and CDR2 SYDVKM. Trimming pared 7 bases from V and 11 bases from J, leaving 15 bases between. This chain's CDR3 is CASTPGGMTQHF. CDR3 bases: TGTGCCAGCACCCCGGGGGGAATGACCCAGCATTTT.

The chain carries TRBV19 and TRBJ2-7, with 13 bases aligning to TRBD2. From germline, CDR1 is LNHDA and CDR2 SQIVND (reference sequence). This CDR3 has 16 residues. Germline trimming cut 5 bases from V and 4 bases from J; bases unmatched to any gene: 8. The CDR3 protein is CASSFGLAGDIYEQYF. CDR3 bases: TGTGCCAGTAGTTTCGGACTAGCGGGAGACATATACGAGCAGTACTTC.

The rearrangement uses TRBV7-9 and TRBJ2-3, with TRBD2 matching 7 bases. This CDR3 is 15 amino acids long. Germline V gene sequence: CDR1 SEHNR, CDR2 FQNEAQ (reference sequence). Losses at the gene ends were 3 bases for V and 3 bases for J; bases not matched to a gene: 6. CDR3 sequence: CASSFGRAGTDTQYF. The CDR3 nucleotides read TGTGCCAGCAGCTTTGGGAGGGCGGGGACAGATACGCAGTATTTT.

This rearrangement joins TRBV5-4 to TRBJ1-1, with D hard to call. The CDR3 has 12 residues. CDR1 and CDR2 (germline): SGHNT, YYREEE (reference sequence). V lost 4 bases and J lost 1, with 5 bases in between. The DNA of the CDR3 is TGTGCCAGCAGCCACGGGAACACTGAAGCTTTCTTT. Its protein product is CASSHGNTEAFF. Together with reference TRBV5-4 and TRBJ1-1, the CDR3 gives the full variable domain: ETGVTQSPTHLIKTRGQQVTLRCSSQSGHNTVSWYQQALGQGPQFIFQYYREEENGRGNFPPRFSGLQFPNYSSELNVNALELDDSALYLCASSHGNTEAFFGQGTRLTVV.

This clone was counted a single time. V is TRBV10-3 and J is TRBJ2-7; TRBD1 matches 9 bases. Germline CDR1 and CDR2: ENHRY and SYGVKD. V lost 8 bases to trimming and J lost 3 bases; unmatched junction nucleotides: 8. The CDR3 spans 14 residues. CDR3 sequence: CAIGSGQGDYEQYF. CDR3 DNA sequence: TGTGCCATCGGATCGGGACAGGGCGACTACGAGCAGTACTTC.